This TCR beta chain was captured in a study of blood T cells in healthy people across ages (dated by TCRdb to 2014 to 2015). With regard to the full study: In model experiments, template switching captured roughly one uniquely barcoded TCR beta cDNA molecule for every two T cells. Age-related changes in TCR beta repertoire diversity were measured in the study by deep sequencing normalized with unique cDNA molecular identifiers. To avoid experimental bias, donors of different ages were spread randomly across the sequencing lanes. Using the same blood draw, the study looked at two additional independent replicas of 1 million unique cDNA reads for two donors, one aged 18 to 29 and the other aged 80 or older. Four age groups were formed from the donors: young (average about 17 years), middle-aged (approximately 42), aged (approximately 60) and long-lived (about 80). Paper-wide results and their limitations: Observed TCR beta diversity per million T cells fell roughly linearly with age, and a significant reduction was already apparent by age around 40. Donor CMV infection status was unknown, potentially confounding age-related changes in expanded clonotypes. A strong correlation was found between observed TCR beta diversity and the percentage of naive T cells measured by flow cytometry. Compared with the aged group, the long-lived group had more naive CD4+ T cells, fewer expanded clones and increased TCR diversity, a pattern suggesting age selection. Conclusive comparison of naive and antigen-experienced compartments was prevented by the profiling of bulk unsorted PBMCs. Estimates of total diversity from one million sequenced T cells were regarded as lower bounds and underestimates.

The library was generated by 5' RACE. Sequencer: Illumina HiSeq 2500. The second PCR ran for about 6 to 11 cycles and used a J-beta primer mix along with a sample-barcoded 5' primer. A template-switch 5' adaptor carrying 12 random nucleotides introduced a unique molecular identifier onto each TCR beta cDNA molecule. At least 3 million CDR3-containing paired-end reads were obtained from each sample. All of the RNA was converted into first-strand cDNA using the Mint cDNA synthesis kit, with a TRBC-specific oligonucleotide serving as the primer. All cDNA was treated with uracil-DNA glycosylase and then went through a first 18-cycle PCR with the universal primers M1SS and BC2_uni_R. On the authors' methods: Each sample was normalized by randomly selecting 1 million high-quality reads, each carrying a distinct molecular identifier. Reads with shared molecular identifiers were discarded instead of being binned into consensus sequences. CDR3 identification, clonotype clustering and error correction used MiTCR with a Q25 quality threshold and the strictest error-elimination algorithm. Lower-bound total TCR beta diversity was estimated with a nonparametric unseen species model using Euler transformation. The raw public reads went through TCRdb reprocessing: fastp at Q25, MiXCR clone calling, in-frame beta chains kept. Duplicate CDR3 protein sequences are folded into a single record with the most common DNA and genes. The V and J calls here are based on TCRdb, not the publication. Within this sample are 700,000 or so distinct CDR3 sequences, with 22% of them counted one time only. Around 22% of the sample belongs to the ten largest clones.

Systemically healthy Caucasian individuals from Russia, approximately 39 in total and aged roughly 6 to 100 years, were included as donors. Each donor gave ten milliliters of peripheral blood, collected into EDTA-treated Vacutainer tubes. Ficoll-Paque density-gradient centrifugation was used to isolate PBMCs, with at least 7 million per sample. Trizol reagent was used to extract total RNA from PBMCs, with at least 5.5 micrograms per sample. The percentages of naive CD45RAhigh/CD27high T cells were determined by flow cytometry on a PBMC aliquot from every donor. V gives up 5 bases and J gives up 8 bases, and the segment between their germline ends measures 10 bases. Per the germline V gene (reference sequence), LNHNV is the CDR1 and YYDKDF is the CDR2. The CDR3 contains 13 residues, cysteine and phenylalanine counted. The DNA shown is the 39-base CDR3, in frame from base 1. On this clonotype itself: No antigen is known for it. Per-base qualities were not stored, and no clone one base away is much larger.

The chain is made from TRBV15 and TRBJ1-6; no D gene call is confident. The sample comprised blood. The sequence came from a man aged 65 to 79 in good health. The DNA sequence reads TGTGCCACCAGCGCCAGAAAGGATTCACCCCTCCACTTT. The translation is CATSARKDSPLHF.